This is a list of T cell receptor beta chains from one sample in a study of T cells after yellow fever vaccination. One entry per CDR3 protein results from TCRdb running MiXCR on the 5' RACE reads. The sample has approximately 550,000 distinct CDR3 sequences, approximately 21% seen once; the top ten hold 14%. This sample comprised PBMCs, obtained 15 days after the yellow fever booster vaccination. All receptors derive from a man aged 30-40 years who received the YFV17D yellow fever vaccine. The CDR3 runs from the conserved cysteine through the conserved F or W. Each record gives: CDR3 protein, CDR3 DNA, V gene, clone size, D gene, J gene. D genes are given only for firm matches. A clone size is listed for some rows: how often the clone was seen (once, few, many), or a class if it is expanded.

cdr3_aa: CASSLDTGGGRTQYF
cdr3_nt: TGTGCCAGCAGCTTAGACACAGGGGGCGGGCGTACGCAGTATTTT
v_call: TRBV7-2
clone_size: many
d_call: TRBD1
j_call: TRBJ2-3

cdr3_aa: CSARGSKGEAFF
cdr3_nt: TGCAGTGCTAGAGGCTCGAAGGGAGAAGCTTTCTTT
v_call: TRBV20-1
clone_size: few
d_call: NA
j_call: TRBJ1-1

cdr3_aa: CASRPPPWTGNFYEQYF
cdr3_nt: TGTGCCAGCAGGCCCCCGCCGTGGACAGGGAACTTCTACGAGCAGTACTTC
v_call: TRBV27
clone_size: few
d_call: TRBD1
j_call: TRBJ2-7

cdr3_aa: CASSLAGQGGETQYF
cdr3_nt: TGTGCCAGCAGCTTAGCTGGGCAGGGAGGAGAGACCCAGTACTTC
v_call: TRBV11-1
clone_size: few
d_call: NA
j_call: TRBJ2-5

cdr3_aa: CSAPGASSGGYNEQFF
cdr3_nt: TGCAGTGCCCCCGGGGCCTCTAGCGGGGGCTACAATGAGCAGTTCTTC
v_call: TRBV20-1
clone_size: few
d_call: TRBD2
j_call: TRBJ2-1

cdr3_aa: CASSLDLAGGGELFF
cdr3_nt: TGTGCCAGCAGCTTGGACCTAGCTGGGGGCGGGGAGCTGTTTTTT
v_call: TRBV5-4
clone_size: many
d_call: NA
j_call: TRBJ2-2

cdr3_aa: CASSLAGNNEQFF
cdr3_nt: TGTGCCAGCAGCTTAGCGGGTAACAATGAGCAGTTCTTC
v_call: TRBV7-2
clone_size: many
d_call: NA
j_call: TRBJ2-1

cdr3_aa: CASSHRRTTEAFF
cdr3_nt: TGCGCCAGCAGCCATCGTAGGACCACTGAAGCTTTCTTT
v_call: TRBV4-3
clone_size: NA
d_call: NA
j_call: TRBJ1-1

cdr3_aa: CASSLRLDTDTQYF
cdr3_nt: TGTGCCAGCAGCTTACGCCTCGATACAGATACGCAGTATTTT
v_call: TRBV7-2
clone_size: NA
d_call: NA
j_call: TRBJ2-3

cdr3_aa: CASSYSNEGARDQPQHF
cdr3_nt: TGTGCCAGCAGTTACTCGAATGAGGGGGCGCGAGATCAGCCCCAGCATTTT
v_call: TRBV6-5
clone_size: NA
d_call: TRBD1
j_call: TRBJ1-5

cdr3_aa: CASSPRGFHTGELFF
cdr3_nt: TGTGCCAGCAGCCCCCGGGGCTTCCACACCGGGGAGCTGTTTTTT
v_call: TRBV7-9
clone_size: NA
d_call: NA
j_call: TRBJ2-2

cdr3_aa: CASSPYYGPQETQYF
cdr3_nt: TGTGCCAGCAGCCCCTACTACGGTCCCCAAGAGACCCAGTACTTC
v_call: TRBV11-2
clone_size: NA
d_call: NA
j_call: TRBJ2-5

cdr3_aa: CASSFPMSSYEQYF
cdr3_nt: TGTGCCAGCAGTTTTCCAATGAGCTCCTACGAGCAGTACTTC
v_call: TRBV28
clone_size: few
d_call: NA
j_call: TRBJ2-7

cdr3_aa: CAISRGTGLETQYF
cdr3_nt: TGTGCCATCAGTCGCGGGACAGGGCTAGAGACCCAGTACTTC
v_call: TRBV10-3
clone_size: few
d_call: TRBD1
j_call: TRBJ2-5

cdr3_aa: CSAPDRTDEQYF
cdr3_nt: TGCAGTGCACCGGACAGGACGGACGAGCAGTACTTC
v_call: TRBV20-1
clone_size: NA
d_call: TRBD1
j_call: TRBJ2-7

cdr3_aa: CASSFGLAGETQYF
cdr3_nt: TGCGCCAGCAGCTTTGGACTAGCGGGGGAGACCCAGTACTTC
v_call: TRBV5-1
clone_size: NA
d_call: TRBD2
j_call: TRBJ2-5

cdr3_aa: CASSLEWQTEAFF
cdr3_nt: TGTGCCAGCAGCTTAGAGTGGCAGACTGAAGCTTTCTTT
v_call: TRBV7-9
clone_size: NA
d_call: NA
j_call: TRBJ1-1

cdr3_aa: CASSRSERTETQYF
cdr3_nt: TGTGCCAGCAGCAGGTCAGAAAGGACTGAGACCCAGTACTTC
v_call: TRBV7-8
clone_size: NA
d_call: NA
j_call: TRBJ2-5

cdr3_aa: CSARGLEWNTGELFF
cdr3_nt: TGCAGTGCTAGAGGATTGGAGTGGAACACCGGGGAGCTGTTTTTT
v_call: TRBV20-1
clone_size: NA
d_call: NA
j_call: TRBJ2-2

cdr3_aa: CASSNPGGAGQVGDTQYF
cdr3_nt: TGTGCCAGCAGCAACCCGGGAGGGGCGGGACAGGTGGGAGATACGCAGTATTTT
v_call: TRBV11-2
clone_size: few
d_call: NA
j_call: TRBJ2-3

cdr3_aa: CARLLALGGETQYF
cdr3_nt: TGTGCCAGACTGTTAGCGCTAGGGGGAGAGACCCAGTACTTC
v_call: TRBV12-3/TRBV12-4
clone_size: few
d_call: NA
j_call: TRBJ2-5

cdr3_aa: CASSRGTGSGNIQYF
cdr3_nt: TGTGCCAGCAGCCGAGGAACAGGGTCAGGAAACATTCAGTACTTC
v_call: TRBV3-1
clone_size: NA
d_call: NA
j_call: TRBJ2-4

cdr3_aa: CASGWDGEKLFF
cdr3_nt: TGTGCCAGCGGATGGGACGGTGAAAAACTGTTTTTT
v_call: TRBV6-5
clone_size: few
d_call: NA
j_call: TRBJ1-4

cdr3_aa: CASSTGGGEQYF
cdr3_nt: TGCGCCAGCAGTACAGGGGGCGGCGAGCAGTACTTC
v_call: TRBV10-1
clone_size: few
d_call: TRBD1
j_call: TRBJ2-7

cdr3_aa: CSVRAASSYNEQFF
cdr3_nt: TGCAGCGTTCGCGCGGCTAGCTCCTACAATGAGCAGTTCTTC
v_call: TRBV29-1
clone_size: NA
d_call: NA
j_call: TRBJ2-1

cdr3_aa: CASSYSISGAASYNEQFF
cdr3_nt: TGTGCCAGCAGTTACTCAATTAGCGGAGCAGCCTCCTACAATGAGCAGTTCTTC
v_call: TRBV6-2/TRBV6-3
clone_size: NA
d_call: NA
j_call: TRBJ2-1

cdr3_aa: CASSRASGPGNTGELFF
cdr3_nt: TGTGCCAGCAGCCGGGCGTCGGGGCCAGGAAACACCGGGGAGCTGTTTTTT
v_call: TRBV4-2
clone_size: NA
d_call: NA
j_call: TRBJ2-2